The present entry profiles one TCR beta chain with its context. This clone was counted once. The antigen this receptor binds is unknown. Within one base of it there is no much larger clone, and no base qualities were kept. Preparation of the library involved the immunoSEQ multiplex PCR assay. Entries here come from immuneACCESS through TCRdb and include only in-frame sequences with V and J called. Some clones fail to appear in such tables; in the studies checked, an unresolved V gene covers under half of the shortfall, and the cause of the remainder is unknown. Within this sample are around 26,000 clones, with 82% of them counted one time only. The ten largest clones capture around a quarter of the sample. The CDR3, from cysteine to phenylalanine, totals 15 residues. Only the CDR3 part of the read is kept: 45 bases, read in frame from the first base. In the germline V gene, CDR1 corresponds to ENHRY and CDR2 to SYGVKD. V ends up 4 bases short and J 1 base short, with an unmatched junction base count of 6.

This record comes from a study of control samples from healthy donors and cancer patients (dated by TCRdb to the early 2020s). The source is a man aged 55 to 70 with colorectal cancer. This sequence uses TRBV10-3 and TRBJ1-1; TRBD1 aligns with 7 central bases. Sequencing was carried out using PBMCs. The DNA sequence follows: TGTGCCATCAGTGGCAAGGGACAGCAGAACACTGAAGCTTTCTTT. It encodes CAISGKGQQNTEAFF.